Listed below are T cell receptor beta chains from one sample, sequenced in a study of blood T cells in healthy people across ages. In TCRdb, the 5' RACE reads were re-called with MiXCR into one record per CDR3 protein. The table includes about 720,000 distinct CDR3 sequences, about a fifth detected once. Specimen: blood. These receptors were collected from a man between 65 and 85 years old in good health. The CDR3 runs from the conserved cysteine through the conserved F or W. The D gene is left open where the match is weak.

v_gene	j_gene	d_gene	CDR3aa
TRBV18	TRBJ2-3	-	CASSPRLQAADTQYF
TRBV6-5	TRBJ2-3	-	CAGGDTQYF
TRBV6-6	TRBJ1-4	TRBD1	CASRSPGQGMEKLFF
TRBV19	TRBJ2-3	-	CASSYHPNGGDTQYF
TRBV7-9	TRBJ2-3	-	CASGTHVGTSTDTQYF
TRBV6-2/TRBV6-3	TRBJ1-5	-	CASSYGLVNQPQHF
TRBV3-1	TRBJ2-4	-	CASSQSGRDKNIQYF
TRBV3-1	TRBJ2-1	TRBD2	CASSRYGLAGNNEQFF
TRBV5-5	TRBJ1-5	-	CASSLSGHQPQHF
TRBV18	TRBJ1-2	-	CASSSGRRYGYTF
TRBV5-1	TRBJ2-7	-	CASSPQGSGFYEQYF
TRBV7-9	TRBJ2-3	-	CASSLPAGVGPSTDTQYF
TRBV12-3/TRBV12-4	-	-	CASSLWRAPLGAIHEQYF
TRBV11-2	TRBJ2-3	-	CASRPEAKYTDTQYF
TRBV21-1	TRBJ1-2	-	CASSKARRDTLNYGYTF
TRBV12-5	TRBJ1-2	-	CASEIRTATNPYGYTF
TRBV10-2	TRBJ2-7	-	CASRGGLNTYEQYF
TRBV12-3/TRBV12-4	TRBJ2-1	TRBD2	CASSQGRLAGLTYNEQFF
TRBV7-2	TRBJ2-5	-	CATREVGETQYF
TRBV24-1	TRBJ2-3	TRBD2	CATSDSPGLAGKTDTQYF
TRBV5-5	TRBJ2-5	TRBD2	CASNNGGGQETQYF
TRBV5-1	TRBJ2-5	-	CASSLATGGPQETQYF
TRBV10-3	TRBJ2-3	TRBD2	CAISPGLGSSTDTQYF
TRBV7-7	TRBJ2-5	-	CASSPYKGEETQYF
TRBV4-3	TRBJ1-2	-	CASSQVPAGSYGYTF